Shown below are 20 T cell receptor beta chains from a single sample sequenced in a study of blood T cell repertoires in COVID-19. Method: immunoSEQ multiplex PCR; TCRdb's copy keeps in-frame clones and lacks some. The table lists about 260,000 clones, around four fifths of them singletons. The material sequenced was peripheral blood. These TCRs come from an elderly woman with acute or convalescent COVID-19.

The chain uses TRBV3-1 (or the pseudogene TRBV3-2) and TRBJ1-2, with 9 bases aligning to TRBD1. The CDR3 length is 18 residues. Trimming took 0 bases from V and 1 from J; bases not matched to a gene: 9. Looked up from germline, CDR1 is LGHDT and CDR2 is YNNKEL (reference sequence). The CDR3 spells CASSQDRLGTGLNYGYTF. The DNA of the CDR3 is TGTGCCAGCAGCCAAGATAGGCTCGGGACAGGGCTTAACTATGGCTACACCTTC.

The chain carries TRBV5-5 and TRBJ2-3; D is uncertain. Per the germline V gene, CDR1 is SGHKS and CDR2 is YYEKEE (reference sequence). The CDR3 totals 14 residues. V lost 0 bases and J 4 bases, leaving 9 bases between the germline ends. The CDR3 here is CASSLVLIPDTQYF. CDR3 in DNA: TGTGCCAGCAGCTTGGTTTTAATCCCAGATACGCAGTATTTT.

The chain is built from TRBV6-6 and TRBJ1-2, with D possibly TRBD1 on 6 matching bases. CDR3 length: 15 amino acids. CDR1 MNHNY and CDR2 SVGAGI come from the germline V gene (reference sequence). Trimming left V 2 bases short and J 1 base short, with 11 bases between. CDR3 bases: TGTGCCAGCAGTTACGCGGCAGGGGTTAACTATGGCTACACCTTC. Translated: CASSYAAGVNYGYTF.

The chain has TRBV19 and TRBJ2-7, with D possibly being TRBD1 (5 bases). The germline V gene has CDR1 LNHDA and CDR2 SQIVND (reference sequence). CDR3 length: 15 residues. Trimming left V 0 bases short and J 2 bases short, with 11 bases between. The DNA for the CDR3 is TGTGCCAGTAGTATAGATCGAGTAGGGGCCTACGAGCAGTACTTC. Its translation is CASSIDRVGAYEQYF.

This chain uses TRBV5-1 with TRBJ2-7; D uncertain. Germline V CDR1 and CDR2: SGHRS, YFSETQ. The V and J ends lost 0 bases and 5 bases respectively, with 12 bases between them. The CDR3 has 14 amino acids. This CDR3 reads CASSLAWQFDEQYF. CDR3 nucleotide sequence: TGCGCCAGCAGCTTGGCCTGGCAGTTCGACGAGCAGTACTTC.

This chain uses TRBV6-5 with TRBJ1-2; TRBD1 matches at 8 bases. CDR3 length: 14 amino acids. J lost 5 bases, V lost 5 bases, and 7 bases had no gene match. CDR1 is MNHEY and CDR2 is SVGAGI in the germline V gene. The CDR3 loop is CASSHQGQDYGYTF. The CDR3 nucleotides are TGTGCCAGCAGTCACCAGGGACAGGATTATGGCTACACCTTC.

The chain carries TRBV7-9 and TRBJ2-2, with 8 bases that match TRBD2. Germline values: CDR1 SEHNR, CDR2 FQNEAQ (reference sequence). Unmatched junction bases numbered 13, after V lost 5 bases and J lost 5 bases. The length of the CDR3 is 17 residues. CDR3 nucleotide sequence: TGTGCCAGCAGCCCCAAAGCCGGGACTAGTTTAACCGGGGAGCTGTTTTTT. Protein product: CASSPKAGTSLTGELFF.

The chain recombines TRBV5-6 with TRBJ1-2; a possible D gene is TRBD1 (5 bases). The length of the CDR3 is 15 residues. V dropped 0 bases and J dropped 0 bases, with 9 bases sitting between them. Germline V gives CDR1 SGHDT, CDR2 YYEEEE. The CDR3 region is CASSLDRTSNYGYTF. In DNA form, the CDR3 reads TGTGCCAGCAGCTTGGACAGGACATCTAACTATGGCTACACCTTC.

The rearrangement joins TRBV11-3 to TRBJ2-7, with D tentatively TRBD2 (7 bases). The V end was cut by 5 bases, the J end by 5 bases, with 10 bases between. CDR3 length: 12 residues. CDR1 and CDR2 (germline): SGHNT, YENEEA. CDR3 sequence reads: CASSGGADEQYF. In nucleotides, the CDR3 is TGTGCCAGCAGCGGGGGGGCCGACGAGCAGTACTTC.

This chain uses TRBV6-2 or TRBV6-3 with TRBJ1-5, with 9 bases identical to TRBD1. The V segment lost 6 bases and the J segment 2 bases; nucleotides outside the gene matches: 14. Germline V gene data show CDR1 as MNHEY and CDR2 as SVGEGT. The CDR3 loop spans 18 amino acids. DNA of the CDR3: TGTGCCAGCAGCCGCCGGGGACAGGGTACGGATCGCAATCAGCCCCAGCATTTT. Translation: CASSRRGQGTDRNQPQHF.

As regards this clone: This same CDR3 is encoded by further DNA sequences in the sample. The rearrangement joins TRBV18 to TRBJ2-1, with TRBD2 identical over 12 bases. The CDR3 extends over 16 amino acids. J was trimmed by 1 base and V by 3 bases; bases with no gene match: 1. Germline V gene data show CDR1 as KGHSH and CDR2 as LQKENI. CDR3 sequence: CASSPGLAGSYNEQFF. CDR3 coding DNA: TGTGCCAGCTCACCGGGACTAGCGGGTTCCTACAATGAGCAGTTCTTC.

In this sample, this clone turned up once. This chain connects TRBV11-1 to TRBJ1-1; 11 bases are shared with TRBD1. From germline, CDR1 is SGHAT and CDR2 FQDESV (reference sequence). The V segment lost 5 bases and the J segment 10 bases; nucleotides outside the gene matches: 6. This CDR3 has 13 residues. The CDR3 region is CASSRGQGAVAFF. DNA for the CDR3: TGTGCCAGCAGCCGTGGACAGGGGGCGGTAGCTTTCTTT. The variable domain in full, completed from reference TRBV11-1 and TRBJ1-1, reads EAEVAQSPRYKITEKSQAVAFWCDPISGHATLYWYRQILGQGPELLVQFQDESVVDDSQLPKDRFSAERLKGVDSTLKIQPAELGDSAMYLCASSRGQGAVAFFGQGTRLTVV.

The CDR3: CASSLELGRGGYTF. The CDR3 DNA reads TGCGCCAGCAGCTTGGAACTAGGGAGGGGCGGCTACACCTTC. This sequence joins TRBV5-1 and TRBJ1-2, with D tentatively TRBD1 (5 bases). Trimming stripped 0 bases from V and 8 bases from J, with 14 bases between. The length of the CDR3 is 14 residues. The germline CDR1 and CDR2 sequences are SGHRS and YFSETQ.

The CDR3 coding sequence is TGCGCCAGCAGCCAAGGACAGGATAACTATGGCTACACCTTC. This sequence encodes CASSQGQDNYGYTF. The V gene is TRBV5-1, the J gene TRBJ1-2, with 7 bases matching TRBD1. J gave up 1 base and V 4 bases, and 4 bases lay outside the gene matches. This CDR3 spans 14 amino acids. Germline loops: CDR1 SGHRS, CDR2 YFSETQ.

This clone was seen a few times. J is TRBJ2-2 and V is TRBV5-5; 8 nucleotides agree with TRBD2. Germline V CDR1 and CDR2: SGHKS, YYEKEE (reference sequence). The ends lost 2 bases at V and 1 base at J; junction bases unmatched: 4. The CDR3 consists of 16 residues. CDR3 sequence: CASSFRLAGNTGELFF. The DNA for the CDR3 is TGTGCCAGCAGCTTCCGGCTAGCGGGGAACACCGGGGAGCTGTTTTTT.

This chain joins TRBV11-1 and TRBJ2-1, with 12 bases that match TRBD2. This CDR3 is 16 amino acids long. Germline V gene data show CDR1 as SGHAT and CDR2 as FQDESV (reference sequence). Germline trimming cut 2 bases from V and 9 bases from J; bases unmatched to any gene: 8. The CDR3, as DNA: TGTGCCAGCAGCTTATATCCTAGCGGGAGGGCCGGTGAGCAGTTCTTC. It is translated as CASSLYPSGRAGEQFF.

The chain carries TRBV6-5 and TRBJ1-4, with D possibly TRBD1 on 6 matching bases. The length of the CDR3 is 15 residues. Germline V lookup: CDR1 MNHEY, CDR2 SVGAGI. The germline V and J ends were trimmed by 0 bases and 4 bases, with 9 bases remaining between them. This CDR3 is CASSYSGGHNEKLFF. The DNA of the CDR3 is TGTGCCAGCAGTTACTCCGGGGGGCATAATGAAAAACTGTTTTTT.

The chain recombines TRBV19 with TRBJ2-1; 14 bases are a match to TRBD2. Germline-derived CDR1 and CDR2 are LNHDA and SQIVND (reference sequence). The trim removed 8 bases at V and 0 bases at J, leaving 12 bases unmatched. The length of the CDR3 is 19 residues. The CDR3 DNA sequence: TGTGCCAGTCGGGTGGGACAGGGACTAGCGGGGGCCTCCTACAATGAGCAGTTCTTC. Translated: CASRVGQGLAGASYNEQFF.

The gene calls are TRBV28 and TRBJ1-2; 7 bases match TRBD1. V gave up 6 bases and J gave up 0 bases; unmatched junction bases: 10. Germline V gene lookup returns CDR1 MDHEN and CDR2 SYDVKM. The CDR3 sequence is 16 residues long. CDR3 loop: CASSLDRVRTNYGYTF. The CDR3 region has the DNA TGTGCCAGCAGCCTTGACAGGGTGCGTACTAACTATGGCTACACCTTC.

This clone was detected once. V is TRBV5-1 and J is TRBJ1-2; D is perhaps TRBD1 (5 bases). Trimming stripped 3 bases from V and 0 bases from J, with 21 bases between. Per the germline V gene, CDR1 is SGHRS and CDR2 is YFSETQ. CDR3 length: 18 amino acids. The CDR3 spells CASSWAAGGPSTNYGYTF. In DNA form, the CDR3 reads TGCGCCAGCAGCTGGGCGGCGGGGGGTCCCTCGACTAACTATGGCTACACCTTC.